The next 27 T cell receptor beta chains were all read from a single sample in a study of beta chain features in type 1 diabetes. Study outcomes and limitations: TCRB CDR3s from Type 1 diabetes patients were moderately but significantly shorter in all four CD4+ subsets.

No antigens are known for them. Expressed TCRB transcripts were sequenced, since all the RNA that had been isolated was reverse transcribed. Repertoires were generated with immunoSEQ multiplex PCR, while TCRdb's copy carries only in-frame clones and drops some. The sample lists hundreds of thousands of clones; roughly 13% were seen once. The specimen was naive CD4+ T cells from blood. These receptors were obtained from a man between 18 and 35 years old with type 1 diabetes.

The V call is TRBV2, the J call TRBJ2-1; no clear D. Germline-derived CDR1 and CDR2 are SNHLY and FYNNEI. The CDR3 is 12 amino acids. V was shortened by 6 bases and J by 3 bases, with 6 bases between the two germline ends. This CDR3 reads CASRGYYNEQFF. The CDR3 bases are TGTGCCAGCAGGGGGTACTACAATGAGCAGTTCTTC.

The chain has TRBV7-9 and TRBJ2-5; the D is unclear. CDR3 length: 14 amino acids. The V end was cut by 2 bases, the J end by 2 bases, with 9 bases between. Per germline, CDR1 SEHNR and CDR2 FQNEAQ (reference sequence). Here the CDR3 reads CASSLSAAQETQYF. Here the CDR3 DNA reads TGTGCCAGCAGCTTATCTGCAGCTCAAGAGACCCAGTACTTC.

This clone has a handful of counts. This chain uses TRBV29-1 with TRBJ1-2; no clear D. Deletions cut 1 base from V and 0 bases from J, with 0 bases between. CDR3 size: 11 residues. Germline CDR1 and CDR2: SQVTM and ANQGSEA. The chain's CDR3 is CSVEANYGYTF. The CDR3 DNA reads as TGCAGCGTTGAAGCTAACTATGGCTACACCTTC.

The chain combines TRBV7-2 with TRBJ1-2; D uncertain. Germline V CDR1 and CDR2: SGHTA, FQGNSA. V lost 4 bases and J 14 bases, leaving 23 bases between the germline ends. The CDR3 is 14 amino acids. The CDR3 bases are TGTGCCAGCAGCTCCGAGGGAATACCTACAGCGAAAACCTTC. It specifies CASSSEGIPTAKTF.

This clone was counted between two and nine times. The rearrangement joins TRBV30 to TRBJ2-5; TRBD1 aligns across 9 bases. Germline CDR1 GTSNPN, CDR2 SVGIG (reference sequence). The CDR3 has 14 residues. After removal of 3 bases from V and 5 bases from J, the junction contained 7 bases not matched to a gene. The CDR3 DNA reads TGTGCCTGGAGCTTGACAGGGGGTTTGGAGACCCAGTACTTC. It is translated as CAWSLTGGLETQYF. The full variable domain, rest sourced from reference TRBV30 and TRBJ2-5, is SQTIHQWPATLVQPVGSPLSLECTVEGTSNPNLYWYRQAAGRGLQLLFYSVGIGQISSEVPQNLSASRPQDRQFILSSKKLLLSDSGFYLCAWSLTGGLETQYFGPGTRLLVL.

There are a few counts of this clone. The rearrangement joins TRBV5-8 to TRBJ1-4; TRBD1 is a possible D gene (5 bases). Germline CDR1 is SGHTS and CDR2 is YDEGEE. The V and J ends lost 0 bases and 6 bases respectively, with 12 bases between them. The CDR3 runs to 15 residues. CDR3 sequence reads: CASSLGVQVDEKLFF. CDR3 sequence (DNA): TGTGCCAGCAGCTTGGGGGTACAGGTAGATGAAAAACTGTTTTTT.

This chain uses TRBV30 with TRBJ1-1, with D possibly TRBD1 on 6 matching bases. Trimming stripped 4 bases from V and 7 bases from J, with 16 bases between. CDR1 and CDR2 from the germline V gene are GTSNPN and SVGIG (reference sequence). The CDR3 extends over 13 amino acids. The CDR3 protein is CAWNRWGQGEAFF. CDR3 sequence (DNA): TGTGCCTGGAACAGGTGGGGGCAGGGTGAAGCTTTCTTT. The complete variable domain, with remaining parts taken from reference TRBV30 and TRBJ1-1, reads SQTIHQWPATLVQPVGSPLSLECTVEGTSNPNLYWYRQAAGRGLQLLFYSVGIGQISSEVPQNLSASRPQDRQFILSSKKLLLSDSGFYLCAWNRWGQGEAFFGQGTRLTVV.

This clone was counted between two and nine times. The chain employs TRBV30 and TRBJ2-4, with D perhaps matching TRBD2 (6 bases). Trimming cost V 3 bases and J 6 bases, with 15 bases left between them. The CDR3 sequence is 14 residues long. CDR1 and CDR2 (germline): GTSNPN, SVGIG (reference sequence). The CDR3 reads CAWRSGHFVNIQYF. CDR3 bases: TGTGCCTGGAGAAGCGGGCATTTCGTAAACATTCAGTACTTC.

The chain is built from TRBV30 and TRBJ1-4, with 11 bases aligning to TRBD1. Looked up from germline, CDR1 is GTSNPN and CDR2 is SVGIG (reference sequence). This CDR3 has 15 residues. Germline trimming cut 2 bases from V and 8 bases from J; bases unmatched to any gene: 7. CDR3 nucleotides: TGTGCCTGGAGTTTAACCGGGACAGGGGGGGAAAAACTGTTTTTT. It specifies CAWSLTGTGGEKLFF.

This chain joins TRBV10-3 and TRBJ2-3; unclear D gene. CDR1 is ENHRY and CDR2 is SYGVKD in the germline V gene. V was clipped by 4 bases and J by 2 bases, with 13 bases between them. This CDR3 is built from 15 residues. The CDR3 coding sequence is TGTGCCATCAGTGCACAACAGAGAAACACAGATACGCAGTATTTT. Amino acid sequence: CAISAQQRNTDTQYF.

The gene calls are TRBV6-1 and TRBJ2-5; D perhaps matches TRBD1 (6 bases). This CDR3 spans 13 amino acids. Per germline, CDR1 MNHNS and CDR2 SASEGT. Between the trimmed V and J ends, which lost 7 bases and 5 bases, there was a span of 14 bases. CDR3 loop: CASILTGYETQYF. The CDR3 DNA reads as TGTGCCAGCATCCTTACAGGGTATGAGACCCAGTACTTC.

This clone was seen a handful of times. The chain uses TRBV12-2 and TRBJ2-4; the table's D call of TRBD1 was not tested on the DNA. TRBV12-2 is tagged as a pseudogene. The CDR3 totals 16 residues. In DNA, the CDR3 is TGTGCAAGTCGCCCTCACAGGGTTCTAGCCAAAAACATTCAGTACTTC. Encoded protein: CASRPHRVLAKNIQYF.

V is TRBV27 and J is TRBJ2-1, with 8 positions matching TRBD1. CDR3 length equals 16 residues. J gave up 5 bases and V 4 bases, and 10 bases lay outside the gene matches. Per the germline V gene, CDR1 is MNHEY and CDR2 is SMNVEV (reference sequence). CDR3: CASSSFGTGYDNEQFF. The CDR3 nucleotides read TGTGCCAGCAGTTCCTTCGGGACAGGCTACGACAATGAGCAGTTCTTC.

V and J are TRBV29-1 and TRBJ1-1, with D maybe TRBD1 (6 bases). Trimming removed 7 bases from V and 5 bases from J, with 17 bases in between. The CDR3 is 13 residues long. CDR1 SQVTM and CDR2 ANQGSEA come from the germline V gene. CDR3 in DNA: TGCAGCGGCGGGGGTCAGGGGAGGACTGAAGCTTTCTTT. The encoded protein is CSGGGQGRTEAFF.

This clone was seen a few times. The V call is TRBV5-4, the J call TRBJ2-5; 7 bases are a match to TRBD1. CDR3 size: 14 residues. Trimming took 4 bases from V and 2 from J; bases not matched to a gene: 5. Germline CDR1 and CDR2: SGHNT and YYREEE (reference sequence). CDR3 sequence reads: CASSGDSDQETQYF. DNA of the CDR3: TGTGCCAGCAGCGGGGACAGCGATCAAGAGACCCAGTACTTC.

CDR3 nucleotides: TGTGCCTGGAGGAACCCCTGGACAGGGAGACAGGGCTACACCTTC. This translates into CAWRNPWTGRQGYTF. V usage is TRBV30 and J usage is TRBJ1-2, with TRBD1 identical over 8 bases. This CDR3 spans 15 amino acids. Trimming at V came to 3 bases and at J to 8 bases, leaving 14 bases not matched to a gene. CDR1 GTSNPN and CDR2 SVGIG come from the germline V gene (reference sequence).

Written as DNA, the CDR3 is TGTGCCAGCTCACCATTCGGGCTAGCGGGAGGGTCTAATGAGCAGTTCTTC. It yields the protein CASSPFGLAGGSNEQFF. The chain recombines TRBV18 with TRBJ2-1, with 12 bases aligning to TRBD2. The germline V gene has CDR1 KGHSH and CDR2 LQKENI. The CDR3 consists of 17 residues. Trimming removed 2 bases from V and 7 bases from J; junction bases left unmatched: 9.

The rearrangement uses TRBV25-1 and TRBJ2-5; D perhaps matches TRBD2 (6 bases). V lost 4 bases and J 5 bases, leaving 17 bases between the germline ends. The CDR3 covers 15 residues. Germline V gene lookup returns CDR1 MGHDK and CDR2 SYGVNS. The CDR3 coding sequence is TGTGCCAGCAGTGTATCGGTGCGGGGATGGGAGACCCAGTACTTC. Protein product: CASSVSVRGWETQYF.

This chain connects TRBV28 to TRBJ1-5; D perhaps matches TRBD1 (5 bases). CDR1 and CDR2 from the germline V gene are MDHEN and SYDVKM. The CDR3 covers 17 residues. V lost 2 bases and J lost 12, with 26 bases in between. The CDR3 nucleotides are TGTGCCAGCAGTTTAAAGAGTTCTGGGCGCACCGAGCAGGGCCAGCATTTT. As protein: CASSLKSSGRTEQGQHF.

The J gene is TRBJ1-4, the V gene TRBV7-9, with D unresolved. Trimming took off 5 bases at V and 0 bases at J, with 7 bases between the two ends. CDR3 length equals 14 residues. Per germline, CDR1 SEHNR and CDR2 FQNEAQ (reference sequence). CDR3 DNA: TGTGCCAGCAGCCTGTCAACAACTAATGAAAAACTGTTTTTT. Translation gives CASSLSTTNEKLFF.

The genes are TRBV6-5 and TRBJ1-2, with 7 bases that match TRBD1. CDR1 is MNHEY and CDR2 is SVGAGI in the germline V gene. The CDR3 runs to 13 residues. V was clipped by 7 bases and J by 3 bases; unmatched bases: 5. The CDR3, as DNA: TGTGCCAGCACCGACAGGGAGGACTATGGCTACACCTTC. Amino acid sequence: CASTDREDYGYTF.

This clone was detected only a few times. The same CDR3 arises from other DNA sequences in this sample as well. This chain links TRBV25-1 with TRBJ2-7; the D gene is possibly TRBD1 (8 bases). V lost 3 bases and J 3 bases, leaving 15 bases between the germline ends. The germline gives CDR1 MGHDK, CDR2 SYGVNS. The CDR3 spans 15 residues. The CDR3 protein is CASSDPRGTGYEQYF. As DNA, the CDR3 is TGTGCCAGCAGTGACCCGCGGGGGACAGGCTACGAGCAGTACTTC.

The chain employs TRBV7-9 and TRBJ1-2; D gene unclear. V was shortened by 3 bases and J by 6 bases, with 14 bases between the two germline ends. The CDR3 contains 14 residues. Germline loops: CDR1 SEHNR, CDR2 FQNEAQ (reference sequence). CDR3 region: CASSFNVFSDGYTF. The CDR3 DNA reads TGTGCCAGCAGCTTTAACGTGTTTTCGGATGGCTACACCTTC.

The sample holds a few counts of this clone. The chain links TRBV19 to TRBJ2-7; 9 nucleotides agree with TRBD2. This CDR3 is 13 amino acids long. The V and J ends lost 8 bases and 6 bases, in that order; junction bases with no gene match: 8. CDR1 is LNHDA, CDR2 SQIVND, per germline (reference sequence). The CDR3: CASSSQREVEQYF. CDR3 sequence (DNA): TGTGCCAGTTCTTCGCAGCGGGAGGTCGAGCAGTACTTC.

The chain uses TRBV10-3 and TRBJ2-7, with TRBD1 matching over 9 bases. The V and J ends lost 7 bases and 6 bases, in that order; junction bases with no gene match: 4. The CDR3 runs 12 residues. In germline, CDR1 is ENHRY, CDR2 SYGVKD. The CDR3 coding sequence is TGTGCCATCATGGGACAGGGAATCGAGCAGTACTTC. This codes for CAIMGQGIEQYF.

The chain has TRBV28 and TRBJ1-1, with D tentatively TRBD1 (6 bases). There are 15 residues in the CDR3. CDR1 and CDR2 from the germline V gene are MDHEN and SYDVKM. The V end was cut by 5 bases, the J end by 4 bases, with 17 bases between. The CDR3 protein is CASSRGSTGTTEAFF. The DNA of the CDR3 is TGTGCCAGCAGTCGGGGCTCTACAGGGACCACTGAAGCTTTCTTT.

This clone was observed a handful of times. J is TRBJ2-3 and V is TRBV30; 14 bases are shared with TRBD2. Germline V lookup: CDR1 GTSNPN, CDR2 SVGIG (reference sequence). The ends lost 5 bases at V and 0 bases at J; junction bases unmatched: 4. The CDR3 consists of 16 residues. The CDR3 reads CAWGTSGGPSTDTQYF. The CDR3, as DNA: TGTGCCTGGGGGACTAGCGGGGGACCAAGCACAGATACGCAGTATTTT.